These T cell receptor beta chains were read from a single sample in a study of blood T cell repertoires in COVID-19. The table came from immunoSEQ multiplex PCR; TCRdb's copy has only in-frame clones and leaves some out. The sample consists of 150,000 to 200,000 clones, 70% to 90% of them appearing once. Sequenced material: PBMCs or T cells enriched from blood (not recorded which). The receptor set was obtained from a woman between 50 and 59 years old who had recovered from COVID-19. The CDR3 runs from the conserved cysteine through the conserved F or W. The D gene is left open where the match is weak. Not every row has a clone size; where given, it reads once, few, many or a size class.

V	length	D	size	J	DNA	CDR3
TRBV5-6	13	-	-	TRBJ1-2	TGTGCCAGCAGCTTGTGGGGTCCGGGGGGCTACACCTTC	CASSLWGPGGYTF
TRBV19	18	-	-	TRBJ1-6	TGTGCCAGTGGCCCCGGAGACAGGCCCTTCTCCTATAATTCACCCCTCCACTTT	CASGPGDRPFSYNSPLHF
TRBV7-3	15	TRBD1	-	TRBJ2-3	TGTGCCAGCAGCTTAAGGGGGACAGTCACAGATACGCAGTATTTT	CASSLRGTVTDTQYF
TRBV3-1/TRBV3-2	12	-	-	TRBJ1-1	TGTGCCAGCAGCCAGGCTATAGGGGGAGCTTTCTTT	CASSQAIGGAFF
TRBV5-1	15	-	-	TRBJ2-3	TGCGCCAGCAGCTTGGCTAGCGCGAGCACAGATACGCAGTATTTT	CASSLASASTDTQYF
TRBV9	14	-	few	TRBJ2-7	TGTGCCAGCAGCGGGGGACTGGTCTCCTACGAGCAGTACTTC	CASSGGLVSYEQYF
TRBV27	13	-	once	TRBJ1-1	TGTGCCAGCAGTTTAGCCAGAAACACTGAAGCTTTCTTT	CASSLARNTEAFF
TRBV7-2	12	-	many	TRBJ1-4	TGTGCCAGCAGCTTAGCCCAGGGGAAACTGTTTTTT	CASSLAQGKLFF
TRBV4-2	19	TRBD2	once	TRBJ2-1	TGTGCCAGCAGCCAAATCTCGGTAGCGGGGGGGAGATCCTACAATGAGCAGTTCTTC	CASSQISVAGGRSYNEQFF
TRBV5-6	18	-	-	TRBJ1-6	TGTGCCAGCAGCTTGGAACAGGGCGCGCGGTCCTATAATTCACCCCTCCACTTT	CASSLEQGARSYNSPLHF
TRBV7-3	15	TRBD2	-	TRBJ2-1	TGTGCCAGCAGGGTGCCGGGACTAGCCTACAATGAGCAGTTCTTC	CASRVPGLAYNEQFF
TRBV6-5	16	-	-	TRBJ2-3	TGTGCCAGCAGTTACTCGATTCGTGGGCCTACAGATACGCAGTATTTT	CASSYSIRGPTDTQYF
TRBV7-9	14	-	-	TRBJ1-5	TGTGCCAGCAGCCCTCGGGGGGGGAGTCAGCCCCAGCATTTT	CASSPRGGSQPQHF
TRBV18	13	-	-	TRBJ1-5	TGTGCCAGCTCACCATCAGGCCCAGAGCCCCAGCATTTT	CASSPSGPEPQHF
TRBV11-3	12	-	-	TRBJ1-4	TGTGCCAGTTCAGGGATCGGTGAAAAACTGTTTTTT	CASSGIGEKLFF
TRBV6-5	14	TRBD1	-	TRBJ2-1	TGTGCCAGCAGCACCGACAGGGGATACAATGAGCAGTTCTTC	CASSTDRGYNEQFF
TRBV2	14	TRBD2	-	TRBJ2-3	TGTGCCAGCAGTGAAGCCCCGGGGGGAGATACGCAGTATTTT	CASSEAPGGDTQYF
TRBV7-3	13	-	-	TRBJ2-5	TGTGCCAGCAGCTTGACATTTCAAGAGACCCAGTACTTC	CASSLTFQETQYF
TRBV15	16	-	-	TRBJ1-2	TGTGCCACCAGCCTGTTTGGACACGAGTCTAACTATGGCTACACCTTC	CATSLFGHESNYGYTF
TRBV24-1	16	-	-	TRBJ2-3	TGTGCCACCAGTGACCTGGAGGGGAAGAGGACAGATACGCAGTATTTT	CATSDLEGKRTDTQYF
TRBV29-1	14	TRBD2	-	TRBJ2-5	TGCAGCGTTGAATTTAGCGGGGGGCAAGAGACCCAGTACTTC	CSVEFSGGQETQYF
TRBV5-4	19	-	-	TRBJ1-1	TGTGCCAGCAGCCCGAGCAGAGGCGTCGGGGGTATGATGAACACTGAAGCTTTCTTT	CASSPSRGVGGMMNTEAFF
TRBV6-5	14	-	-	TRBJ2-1	TGTGCCAGCAGCTCCCTCCGTTCCTACAATGAGCAGTTCTTC	CASSSLRSYNEQFF
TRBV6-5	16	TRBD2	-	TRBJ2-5	TGTGCCAGCAGTTACGGGCTAGCGGGGGGGCAAGAGACCCAGTACTTC	CASSYGLAGGQETQYF
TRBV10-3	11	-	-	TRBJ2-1	TGTGCCACCCAGAGCGACAATGAGCAGTTCTTC	CATQSDNEQFF
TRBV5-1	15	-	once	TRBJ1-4	TGCGCCAGCAGCTTGGCCCACTCCGGGAGTGAAAAACTGTTTTTT	CASSLAHSGSEKLFF
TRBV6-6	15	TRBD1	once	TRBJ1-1	TGTGCCAGCACTTCCGGGACAGAGCACCCCCATGAAGCTTTCTTT	CASTSGTEHPHEAFF
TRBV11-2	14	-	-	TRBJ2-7	TGTGCCAGCAGCTTTGTACAGCTCACCTACGAGCAGTACTTC	CASSFVQLTYEQYF
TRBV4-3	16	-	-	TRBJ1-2	TGCGCCAGCAGCCAAGACGGGGACACCTATGACTATGGCTACACCTTC	CASSQDGDTYDYGYTF
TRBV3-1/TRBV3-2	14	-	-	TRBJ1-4	TGTGCCAGCAGCCAAGTCGGGGAGAATGAAAAACTGTTTTTT	CASSQVGENEKLFF
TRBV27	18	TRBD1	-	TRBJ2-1	TGTGCCAGCAGTTTATATAGCGGACAGGGTTTCGCCTACAATGAGCAGTTCTTC	CASSLYSGQGFAYNEQFF
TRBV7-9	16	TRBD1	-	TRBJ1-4	TGTGCCAGCAGCCCCTACGGACAGGGGACTAATGAAAAACTGTTTTTT	CASSPYGQGTNEKLFF